Described below is a single T cell receptor (beta chain) sequence and its context. Its cognate antigen is unknown. The CDR3 is made up of 22 amino acids. The junction had 21 bases not matched to a gene; V was cut back by 3 bases and J by 3 bases. The germline V gene has CDR1 KGHSH and CDR2 LQKENI. The method was immunoSEQ multiplex PCR; TCRdb's version includes in-frame clones alone and lacks a portion of them. The table shows 150,000 to 190,000 clones, with 90% occurring only once. This sample stems from a study of T cell responses to AZD1222 COVID-19 vaccine. Broader study findings: Variant regions that are unmutated are reportedly the target of nearly half of spike-specific TCRs.

The sequenced sample was peripheral blood, obtained on day 0 of AZD1222 vaccination. The rearrangement links TRBV18 to TRBJ2-3, with 13 bases identical to TRBD2. The receptor's source is an adult in good health. This CDR3 is CASSPVETFRILTSGRTDTQYF. Written as DNA, the CDR3 is TGTGCCAGCTCACCGGTGGAAACTTTCAGGATATTGACTAGCGGGAGGACAGATACGCAGTATTTT.